The 11 T cell receptor beta chains in this list originate from one sample, sequenced in a study of blood T cell repertoires in COVID-19. Here immunoSEQ multiplex PCR was the method, and the copy in TCRdb shows in-frame clones only, minus some. Of tens of thousands of clones listed, about nine tenths are singletons. The specimen sequenced was peripheral blood. Receptors were obtained from a man in his fifties or sixties with active COVID-19.

DNA of the CDR3: TGTGCCACCAGTGATACCTCGGGACAGGGGGCTGATACGCAGTATTTT. Translated: CATSDTSGQGADTQYF. The chain is built from TRBV24-1 and TRBJ2-3, with TRBD1 identical over 12 bases. The germline CDR1 and CDR2 sequences are KGHDR and SFDVKD. This CDR3 is built from 16 residues. Trimming cost V 3 bases and J 6 bases; bases outside gene matches: 6.

The V and J genes are TRBV7-2 and TRBJ1-3; TRBD1 matches 9 bases. Trimming at V came to 3 bases and at J to 3 bases, leaving 6 bases not matched to a gene. The CDR3 spans 16 residues. Germline CDR1 SGHTA, CDR2 FQGNSA. CDR3 loop: CASSFKGTGFGNTIYF. The CDR3 DNA follows: TGTGCCAGCAGCTTTAAGGGGACAGGGTTTGGAAACACCATATATTTT.

The chain recombines TRBV27 with TRBJ2-1; the match to TRBD2 covers 14 bases. Losses at the gene ends were 3 bases for V and 1 base for J; bases not matched to a gene: 8. The CDR3 has 19 amino acids. The V gene's germline CDR1 is MNHEY and CDR2 SMNVEV (reference sequence). The CDR3 region is CASSFLSGLAGVSYNEQFF. The DNA of the CDR3 is TGTGCCAGCAGTTTTCTATCGGGACTAGCGGGAGTGTCCTACAATGAGCAGTTCTTC.

The V and J genes are TRBV12-3 or TRBV12-4 and TRBJ1-1; D not resolved. V gave up 3 bases and J gave up 1 base, with 6 bases separating them. This CDR3 has 13 amino acids. This CDR3 is CASSLGTNTEAFF. Here the CDR3 DNA reads TGTGCCAGCAGTTTGGGCACGAACACTGAAGCTTTCTTT.

Only one count was recorded for this clone. This chain joins TRBV12-3 or TRBV12-4 and TRBJ2-1; TRBD1 might be the D (5 bases). The CDR3 runs 12 residues. V was shortened by 6 bases and J by 5 bases, with 8 bases between the two germline ends. For the CDR3, the DNA is TGTGCCAGCAGGGGGCCGAACAATGAGCAGTTCTTC. Amino acids: CASRGPNNEQFF.

V and J are TRBV11-2 and TRBJ2-3; possible D gene TRBD2, 5 bases. The germline V gene has CDR1 SGHAT and CDR2 FQNNGV. V dropped 5 bases and J dropped 3 bases, with 12 bases sitting between them. This CDR3 region has 14 residues. The CDR3 sequence: CASSRGRGTDTQYF. Written as DNA, the CDR3 is TGTGCCAGCAGCCGTGGTCGGGGTACAGATACGCAGTATTTT. The full variable domain, completed using reference TRBV11-2 and TRBJ2-3, is EAGVAQSPRYKIIEKRQSVAFWCNPISGHATLYWYQQILGQGPKLLIQFQNNGVVDDSQLPKDRFSAERLKGVDSTLKIQPAKLEDSAVYLCASSRGRGTDTQYFGPGTRLTVL.

V gene TRBV6-5 combines with J gene TRBJ1-3; 8 bases align to TRBD1. CDR3 length equals 15 residues. V lost 6 bases and J lost 4; bases outside the gene matches: 8. Germline-derived CDR1 and CDR2 are MNHEY and SVGAGI. The CDR3: CASRVIRTGGNTIYF. The CDR3 region has the DNA TGTGCCAGCAGGGTTATCCGGACAGGGGGAAACACCATATATTTT.

The chain uses TRBV15 and TRBJ2-5; D uncertain. This CDR3 has 15 amino acids. V lost 1 base and J 5 bases, leaving 14 bases between the germline ends. CDR1 is LNHNV, CDR2 YYDKDF, per germline (reference sequence). The CDR3 spells CATSRVGPEEETQYF. The DNA of the CDR3 is TGTGCCACCAGCAGAGTGGGCCCCGAAGAGGAGACCCAGTACTTC.

This chain uses TRBV5-4 with TRBJ2-2; 7 bases line up with TRBD2. Germline V gene lookup returns CDR1 SGHNT and CDR2 YYREEE (reference sequence). The CDR3 loop spans 16 amino acids. V lost 0 bases and J lost 5; bases outside the gene matches: 7. The CDR3 loop is CASSLDAGVITGELFF. CDR3 bases: TGTGCCAGCAGCTTGGACGCGGGAGTGATTACCGGGGAGCTGTTTTTT.

The DNA of the CDR3 is TGCGCCAGCAGCTTCGGACAGCCGGATGGCTACACCTTC. It encodes CASSFGQPDGYTF. This rearrangement joins TRBV5-1 to TRBJ1-2, with D possibly matching TRBD1 (6 bases). Germline V lookup: CDR1 SGHRS, CDR2 YFSETQ. The CDR3 has 13 amino acids. Trimming pared 2 bases from V and 6 bases from J, leaving 11 bases between.

The rearrangement joins TRBV2 to TRBJ1-2; a weak D match, TRBD1 (6 bases). Trimming took off 2 bases at V and 8 bases at J, with 12 bases between the two ends. CDR1 and CDR2 (germline): SNHLY, FYNNEI. The CDR3 has 13 residues. The CDR3 protein is CASSEQGTYGYTF. CDR3 bases: TGTGCCAGCAGTGAACAGGGGACCTACGGCTACACCTTC.